This TCR beta chain was recorded in a study of blood T cell repertoires in COVID-19. Study information: Spain, Italy and the United States supplied samples that represented acute and convalescent COVID-19. In each case, the material was cDNA or gDNA derived from T cells, B-cell-depleted T cells, or PBMCs.

Original processing notes: Counts of nucleated cells, estimated from reference gene primer amplification, were obtained. The method was immunoSEQ multiplex PCR; TCRdb's version includes in-frame clones alone and lacks a portion of them. V, J and clone size derive from that table, while D and trimming were established from the DNA sequence. The table has approximately 160,000 clones, around 81% seen once; the top ten hold about 10%. Germline lookup yields CDR1 LGHDT and CDR2 YNNKEL (reference sequence). With 3 bases clipped from V and 4 bases from J, the junction kept 7 bases outside the gene matches. This CDR3 comprises 15 residues.

The J gene is TRBJ1-2, the V gene TRBV3-1 (or the pseudogene TRBV3-2), with 8 nucleotides matching TRBD1. Sequenced: peripheral blood. This sequence originates from a man aged 60 to 69 with active or convalescent COVID-19. CDR3 sequence (DNA): TGTGCCAGCAGCCAGGCAGGGGGCAATCTCTATGGCTACACCTTC. Its protein product is CASSQAGGNLYGYTF.